The rows below give T cell receptor beta chains drawn from one sample of a study of T cell responses to AZD1222 COVID-19 vaccine. The protocol was immunoSEQ multiplex PCR, while the TCRdb copy is restricted to in-frame clones and leaves out a portion. The data contain around 100,000 clones, approximately 87% of them seen just once; the ten biggest clones take up approximately 15%. Sequencing was performed on peripheral blood, taken on day 0 of AZD1222 vaccination. These receptors came from an adult in good health. Each CDR3 is given with its conserved first and last residue. The order of the fields is J gene, clone size, V gene, D gene, CDR3 protein, CDR3 DNA. A D gene is named only where the DNA matches it firmly. Size is stated for part of the rows, as once, few or many counts, or as a class when the clone is expanded.

J: TRBJ1-5
size: once
V: TRBV19
D: TRBD1
CDR3: CASRPSSGTVGNQPQHF
DNA: TGTGCCAGTAGACCTAGCTCCGGGACAGTCGGCAATCAGCCCCAGCATTTT

J: TRBJ2-7
size: NA
V: TRBV7-3
D: TRBD2
CDR3: CASSLGRGKGYEQYF
DNA: TGTGCCAGCAGCTTAGGGAGGGGTAAGGGTTACGAGCAGTACTTC

J: TRBJ1-2
size: NA
V: TRBV5-1
D: NA
CDR3: CASSLEAGFVHYGYTF
DNA: TGCGCCAGCAGCTTGGAGGCAGGGTTTGTCCACTATGGCTACACCTTC

J: TRBJ1-5
size: NA
V: TRBV30
D: NA
CDR3: CAWSVQGSQPQHF
DNA: TGTGCCTGGAGTGTACAGGGAAGTCAGCCCCAGCATTTT

J: TRBJ2-3
size: NA
V: TRBV18
D: NA
CDR3: CASSPTADTQYF
DNA: TGTGCCAGCTCACCAACGGCAGATACGCAGTATTTT

J: TRBJ1-2
size: few
V: TRBV6-5
D: NA
CDR3: CASRGEGVSHGYTF
DNA: TGTGCCAGCAGGGGGGAGGGGGTCTCCCATGGCTACACCTTC

J: TRBJ1-6
size: NA
V: TRBV4-1
D: NA
CDR3: CASSQSTTGSSYNSPLHF
DNA: TGCGCCAGCAGCCAATCCACCACGGGAAGCTCCTATAATTCACCCCTCCACTTT

J: TRBJ1-5
size: NA
V: TRBV14
D: NA
CDR3: CASSSNTNQPQHF
DNA: TGTGCCAGCAGTTCTAATACCAATCAGCCCCAGCATTTT

J: TRBJ1-1
size: NA
V: TRBV11-2
D: TRBD1
CDR3: CASSTGTEGNTEAFF
DNA: TGTGCCAGCAGTACAGGGACAGAGGGAAACACTGAAGCTTTCTTT

J: TRBJ1-3
size: NA
V: TRBV11-2
D: TRBD1
CDR3: CASSLGDRGYSGNTIYF
DNA: TGTGCCAGCAGCTTAGGGGACAGGGGGTACTCTGGAAACACCATATATTTT

J: TRBJ1-1
size: NA
V: TRBV27
D: NA
CDR3: CASSSPQGSTEAFF
DNA: TGTGCCAGCAGTTCGCCACAGGGCAGCACTGAAGCTTTCTTT

J: TRBJ1-5
size: NA
V: TRBV6-5
D: TRBD1
CDR3: CASSQDRVGNQPQHF
DNA: TGTGCCAGCAGCCAAGACAGGGTAGGGAATCAACCCCAGCATTTT

J: TRBJ2-1
size: NA
V: TRBV5-3
D: TRBD1
CDR3: CARSLGDRHYNEQFF
DNA: TGTGCCAGAAGCTTGGGGGACAGGCACTACAATGAGCAGTTCTTC